These 25 T cell receptor beta chains were sequenced from one sample in a study of T-cell reconstitution after alpha-beta-depleted transplantation in children. Preparation of the TCRbeta library was carried out with unique molecular identifiers. TCRdb called the PCR reads again in MiXCR, with one record for every CDR3 protein. The sample yields about 980,000 distinct CDR3 sequences, about 26% seen once. This specimen consisted of PBMCs, mostly from graft donor cells, obtained 360 days after TCRalphabeta/CD19-depleted stem cell transplant. Source of these receptors: a boy in the first two years of life who had a stem cell transplant for SCID, so the T cells may come from the graft donor.

This clonotype showed up many times. The chain carries TRBV10-3 and TRBJ2-2, with TRBD2 matching over 9 bases. The germline V gene encodes CDR1 ENHRY and CDR2 SYGVKD. This CDR3 is built from 15 residues. Losses at the gene ends were 9 bases for V and 0 bases for J; bases not matched to a gene: 5. CDR3 amino acids: CAISLAGANTGELFF. Written as DNA, the CDR3 is TGTGCCATATCTTTAGCGGGGGCGAACACCGGGGAGCTGTTTTTT.

This clonotype showed up just a few times. The chain carries TRBV3-1 and TRBJ1-4, with TRBD1 matching 7 bases. V was clipped by 4 bases and J by 5 bases; unmatched bases: 7. Germline V gene lookup returns CDR1 LGHDT and CDR2 YNNKEL (reference sequence). The length of the CDR3 is 15 residues. This CDR3 reads CASSPTGTKNEKLFF. The CDR3 region has the DNA TGTGCCAGCAGCCCGACAGGGACCAAGAATGAAAAACTGTTTTTT. Supplemented by reference TRBV3-1 and TRBJ1-4, the full variable domain reads DTAVSQTPKYLVTQMGNDKSIKCEQNLGHDTMYWYKQDSKKFLKIMFSYNNKELIINETVPNRFSPKSPDKAHLNLHINSLELGDSAVYFCASSPTGTKNEKLFFGSGTQLSVL.

The chain joins TRBV20-1 to TRBJ2-7, with D perhaps TRBD1 (5 bases). The V gene lost 4 bases and the J gene lost 5 bases, with 12 bases spanning the gap. CDR3 length equals 12 residues. Germline V lookup: CDR1 DFQATT, CDR2 SNEGSKA (reference sequence). The CDR3 sequence is CSATLQGDEQYF. The CDR3 region has the DNA TGCAGTGCTACCCTTCAGGGTGACGAGCAGTACTTC.

This chain joins TRBV20-1 and TRBJ2-7; possibly TRBD2 for D (6 bases). The CDR3 is 13 residues long. With 3 bases removed from V and 6 bases from J, the gap between germline ends came to 15 bases. The germline gives CDR1 DFQATT, CDR2 SNEGSKA (reference sequence). The CDR3 reads CSARGSGFGEQYF. CDR3 in DNA: TGCAGTGCTAGGGGCAGCGGGTTCGGCGAGCAGTACTTC.

This clonotype came up a few times. The chain has TRBV13 and TRBJ1-6; a possible D gene is TRBD1 (5 bases). The V gene lost 4 bases and the J gene lost 10 bases, with 17 bases spanning the gap. This CDR3 spans 15 amino acids. Looked up from germline, CDR1 is PRHDT and CDR2 is FYEKMQ (reference sequence). The CDR3 loop is CASSSARESGSPLHF. As DNA, the CDR3 is TGTGCCAGCAGCTCAGCCAGGGAAAGTGGATCACCCCTCCACTTT.

The V and J genes are TRBV11-2 and TRBJ2-1; 13 bases fit TRBD2. This CDR3 contains 19 residues. Germline V CDR1 and CDR2: SGHAT, FQNNGV. V gave up 5 bases and J gave up 0 bases; unmatched junction bases: 10. This CDR3 reads CASSPWTSGGPFSYNEQFF. The DNA of the CDR3 is TGTGCCAGCAGCCCCTGGACTAGCGGGGGCCCTTTCTCCTACAATGAGCAGTTCTTC.

V is TRBV11-2 and J is TRBJ2-5; maybe TRBD2 (6 bases). V was trimmed by 2 bases and J by 5 bases, leaving 18 bases between them. Per germline, CDR1 SGHAT and CDR2 FQNNGV. The CDR3 is 16 amino acids. CDR3 sequence (DNA): TGTGCCAGCAGCTTAAGGCCACCCATTGGGAGGGAGACCCAGTACTTC. Amino acids: CASSLRPPIGRETQYF.

This clonotype was detected only a few times. The chain combines TRBV5-5 with TRBJ1-1; 7 positions agree with TRBD1. Germline assignment: CDR1 SGHKS and CDR2 YYEKEE (reference sequence). The CDR3 has 13 amino acids. V lost 1 base, J lost 4 bases, and 1 base stayed unmatched. The CDR3 reads CASSLRQGTEAFF. Written as DNA, the CDR3 is TGTGCCAGCAGCTTGAGACAGGGCACTGAAGCTTTCTTT.

The chain combines TRBV29-1 with TRBJ1-2, with D unclear. The CDR3 has 11 residues. The V and J ends lost 7 bases and 8 bases respectively, with 14 bases between them. Germline values: CDR1 SQVTM, CDR2 ANQGSEA. The CDR3 DNA reads as TGCAGCGATAGACACCCTGGAGGCTACACCTTC. Translated: CSDRHPGGYTF. The variable domain in full, with the rest retrieved from reference TRBV29-1 and TRBJ1-2, is SAVISQKPSRDICQRGTSLTIQCQVDSQVTMMFWYRQQPGQSLTLIATANQGSEATYESGFVIDKFPISRPNLTFSTLTVSNMSPEDSSIYLCSDRHPGGYTFGSGTRLTVV.

This chain joins TRBV15 and TRBJ2-5, with D tentatively TRBD1 or TRBD2 (6 bases each). Trimming took 3 bases from V and 7 from J, leaving 12 bases between them. The CDR3 length is 13 residues. Germline-derived CDR1 and CDR2 are LNHNV and YYDKDF (reference sequence). CDR3 DNA sequence: TGTGCCACCAGCAGCCCCGAGGGGGGGACCCAGTACTTC. This translates into CATSSPEGGTQYF. The full variable domain, completed using reference TRBV15 and TRBJ2-5, is DAMVIQNPRYQVTQFGKPVTLSCSQTLNHNVMYWYQQKSSQAPKLLFHYYDKDFNNEADTPDNFQSRRPNTSFCFLDIRSPGLGDTAMYLCATSSPEGGTQYFGPGTRLLVL.

This clonotype showed up just a few times. J is TRBJ2-6 and V is TRBV7-1, with TRBD1 as a possible D gene (6 bases). TRBV7-1 is classed as an ORF, of uncertain function. Trimming shortened V by 2 bases and J by 0 bases, and 23 bases separated the two germline ends. CDR3 length: 21 amino acids. The CDR3 DNA sequence: TGTGCCAGCAGCTCATTTGGGGGCACCTCTCACGCTCCCTCTGGGGCCAACGTCCTGACTTTC. It is translated as CASSSFGGTSHAPSGANVLTF.

This clonotype was observed a few times. The CDR3 loop is CASSPRTGYLYGYTF. The CDR3 coding sequence is TGTGCCAGCAGCCCCCGGACAGGGTACCTCTATGGCTACACCTTC. The chain uses TRBV9 and TRBJ1-2; 8 bases line up with TRBD1. CDR1 and CDR2 (germline): SGDLS, YYNGEE. The CDR3 loop spans 15 amino acids. V lost 4 bases and J lost 4; bases outside the gene matches: 9.

The V call is TRBV27, the J call TRBJ2-3, with D hard to call. V shed 10 bases and J shed 6 bases, with 20 bases lying between them. CDR3 length: 14 amino acids. The germline V gene encodes CDR1 MNHEY and CDR2 SMNVEV (reference sequence). DNA of the CDR3: TGTGCCACCTCCCCCTGGTCGGGCCAGGATACGCAGTATTTT. This sequence encodes CATSPWSGQDTQYF.

This chain joins TRBV7-8 and TRBJ1-2; perhaps TRBD1 as D (6 bases). The germline gives CDR1 SGHVS, CDR2 FQNEAQ. The CDR3 extends over 15 amino acids. V lost 1 base, J lost 2 bases, and 11 bases lay in between. DNA of the CDR3: TGTGCCAGCAGCTTAGATTCGGGGGCGAACTATGGCTACACCTTC. It is translated as CASSLDSGANYGYTF.

V and J are TRBV20-1 and TRBJ2-1, with TRBD2 matching 8 bases. Germline V gives CDR1 DFQATT, CDR2 SNEGSKA (reference sequence). V dropped 3 bases and J dropped 8; count of bases not matched to a gene: 9. The CDR3 is 14 residues long. In DNA form, the CDR3 reads TGCAGTGCTAGTAGCGGGGTTGAAGGGGATGAGCAGTTCTTC. Translation gives CSASSGVEGDEQFF.

This clonotype occurred a few times. The CDR3 sequence is CASSQSDRAGIDTQYF. The CDR3 coding sequence is TGCGCCAGCAGCCAATCGGACAGGGCAGGTATCGATACGCAGTATTTT. This rearrangement joins TRBV4-1 to TRBJ2-3, with 8 nucleotides matching TRBD1. This CDR3 contains 16 residues. V trimming: 2 bases; J trimming: 6 bases; junction bases outside the gene matches: 10. Germline V lookup: CDR1 MGHRA, CDR2 YSYEKL.

The rearrangement links TRBV5-1 to TRBJ2-3; tentatively, D is TRBD1 (5 bases). CDR3 length equals 21 residues. Trimming pared 0 bases from V and 0 bases from J, leaving 26 bases between. Looked up from germline, CDR1 is SGHRS and CDR2 is YFSETQ. CDR3: CASSLGSGRARTFSSTDTQYF. CDR3 DNA sequence: TGCGCCAGCAGCTTGGGATCGGGCAGGGCACGGACCTTCTCTAGCACAGATACGCAGTATTTT.

A few counts support this clonotype. CDR3 nucleotide sequence: TGCGCCAGCAGCGGGGCCCAGCGGGGGGGCAATGAGCAGTTCTTC. It encodes CASSGAQRGGNEQFF. V usage is TRBV5-1 and J usage is TRBJ2-1, with 10 bases lining up with TRBD2. CDR3 length equals 15 residues. Trimming cost V 4 bases and J 6 bases; bases outside gene matches: 7. Per the germline V gene, CDR1 is SGHRS and CDR2 is YFSETQ. Using reference TRBV5-1 and TRBJ2-1 for the parts outside the CDR3, the full variable domain is KAGVTQTPRYLIKTRGQQVTLSCSPISGHRSVSWYQQTPGQGLQFLFEYFSETQRNKGNFPGRFSGRQFSNSRSEMNVSTLELGDSALYLCASSGAQRGGNEQFFGPGTRLTVL.

This clonotype has more than one count but fewer than ten. This rearrangement joins TRBV7-2 to TRBJ2-7; D ambiguous. The V end lost 1 base, the J end lost 2 bases, and 12 bases lay between the germline ends. This CDR3 contains 15 residues. Germline CDR1 SGHTA, CDR2 FQGNSA. Here the CDR3 DNA reads TGTGCCAGCAGCTTAGAATCATACCGACCCTACGAGCAGTACTTC. Encoded protein: CASSLESYRPYEQYF.

The chain recombines TRBV19 with TRBJ2-7; no clear D gene. The CDR3 contains 12 residues. Trimming removed 7 bases at V and 5 bases at J, with 12 bases between. Germline V gives CDR1 LNHDA, CDR2 SQIVND (reference sequence). The CDR3 sequence: CASTLGNDEQYF. In DNA, the CDR3 is TGTGCCAGTACCCTGGGCAATGACGAGCAGTACTTC.

The gene calls are TRBV3-1 and TRBJ2-1; 7 nucleotides align to TRBD2. The CDR3 is made up of 16 amino acids. Trimming took 1 base from V and 4 from J; bases not matched to a gene: 7. From germline, CDR1 is LGHDT and CDR2 YNNKEL (reference sequence). In nucleotides, the CDR3 is TGTGCCAGCAGCCAAGGAACCCAGCGGGGTTACAATGAGCAGTTCTTC. Its translation is CASSQGTQRGYNEQFF.

This rearrangement joins TRBV20-1 to TRBJ1-1; D is possibly TRBD1 (5 bases). CDR3 length: 11 residues. In germline, CDR1 is DFQATT, CDR2 SNEGSKA (reference sequence). In DNA, the CDR3 is TGCAGGTGGGGGAGTAACACTGAAGCTTTCTTT. The encoded protein is CRWGSNTEAFF.

V usage is TRBV4-1 and J usage is TRBJ1-5; D call uncertain. Germline values: CDR1 MGHRA, CDR2 YSYEKL. The germline V and J ends were trimmed by 5 bases and 7 bases, with 18 bases remaining between them. The CDR3 consists of 15 residues. CDR3 nucleotides: TGCGCCAGCAGCGGACGTACGGTCTCGGGGCAGCCCCAGCATTTT. It yields the protein CASSGRTVSGQPQHF.

This chain links TRBV20-1 with TRBJ2-1; D remains ambiguous. This CDR3 region has 13 residues. CDR1 is DFQATT, CDR2 SNEGSKA, per germline (reference sequence). V lost 6 bases to trimming and J lost 12 bases, with 21 bases between them. This CDR3 is CSAADDTFDSQFF. The CDR3 DNA follows: TGCAGTGCCGCCGACGACACCTTTGATTCGCAGTTCTTC.

This clonotype was observed a handful of times. This chain connects TRBV5-6 to TRBJ2-2, with a tentative D call TRBD2 (6 bases). CDR3 size: 20 residues. Germline loops: CDR1 SGHDT, CDR2 YYEEEE. Trimming removed 0 bases from V and 5 bases from J, with 26 bases in between. CDR3 in DNA: TGTGCCAGCAGCTTGGAGGCAGGGACTTCATCTGACAAATTAACCGGGGAGCTGTTTTTT. Encoded protein: CASSLEAGTSSDKLTGELFF.